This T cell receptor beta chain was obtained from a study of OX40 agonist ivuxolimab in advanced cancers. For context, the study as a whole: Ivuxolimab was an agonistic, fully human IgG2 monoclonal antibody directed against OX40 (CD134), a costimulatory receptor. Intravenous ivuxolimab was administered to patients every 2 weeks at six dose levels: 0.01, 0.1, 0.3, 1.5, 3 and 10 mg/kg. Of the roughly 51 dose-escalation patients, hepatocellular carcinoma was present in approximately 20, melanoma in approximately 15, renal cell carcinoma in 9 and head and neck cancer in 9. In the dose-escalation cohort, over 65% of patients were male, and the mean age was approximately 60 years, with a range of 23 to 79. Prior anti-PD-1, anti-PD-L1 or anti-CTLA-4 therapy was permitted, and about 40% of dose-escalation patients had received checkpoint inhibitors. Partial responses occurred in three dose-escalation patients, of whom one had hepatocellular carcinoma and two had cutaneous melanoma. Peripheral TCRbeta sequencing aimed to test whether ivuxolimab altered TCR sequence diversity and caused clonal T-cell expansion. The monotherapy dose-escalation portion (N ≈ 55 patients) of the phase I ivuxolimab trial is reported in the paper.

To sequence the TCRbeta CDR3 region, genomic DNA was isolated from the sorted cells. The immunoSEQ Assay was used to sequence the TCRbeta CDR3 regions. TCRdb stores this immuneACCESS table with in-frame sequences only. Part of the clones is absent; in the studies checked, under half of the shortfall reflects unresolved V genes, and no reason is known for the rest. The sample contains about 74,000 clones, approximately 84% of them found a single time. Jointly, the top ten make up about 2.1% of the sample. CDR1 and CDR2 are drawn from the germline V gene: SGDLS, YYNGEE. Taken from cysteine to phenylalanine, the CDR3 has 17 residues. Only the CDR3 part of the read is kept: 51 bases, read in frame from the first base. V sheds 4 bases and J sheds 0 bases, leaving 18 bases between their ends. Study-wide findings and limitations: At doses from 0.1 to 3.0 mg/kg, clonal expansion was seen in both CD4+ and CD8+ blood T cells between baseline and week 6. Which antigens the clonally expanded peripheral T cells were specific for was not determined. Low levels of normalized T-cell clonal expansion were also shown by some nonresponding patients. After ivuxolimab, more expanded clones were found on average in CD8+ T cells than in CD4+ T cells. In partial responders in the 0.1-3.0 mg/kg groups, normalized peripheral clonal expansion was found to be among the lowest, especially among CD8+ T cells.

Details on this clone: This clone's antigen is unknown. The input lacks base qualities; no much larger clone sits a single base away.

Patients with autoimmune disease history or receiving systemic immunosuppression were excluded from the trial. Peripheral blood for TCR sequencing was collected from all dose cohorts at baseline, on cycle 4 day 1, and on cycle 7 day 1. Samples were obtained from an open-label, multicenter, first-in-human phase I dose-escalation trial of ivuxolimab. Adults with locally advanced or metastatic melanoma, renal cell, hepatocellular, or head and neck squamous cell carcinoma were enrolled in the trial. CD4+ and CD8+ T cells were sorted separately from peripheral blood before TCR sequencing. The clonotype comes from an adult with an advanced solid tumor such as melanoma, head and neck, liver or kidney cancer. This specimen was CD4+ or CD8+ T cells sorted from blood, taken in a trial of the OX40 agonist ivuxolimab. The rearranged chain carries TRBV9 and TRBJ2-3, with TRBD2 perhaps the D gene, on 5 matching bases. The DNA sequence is TGTGCCAGCAGCTCTAGCATAGTGGCGGATAGCACAGATACGCAGTATTTT. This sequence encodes CASSSSIVADSTDTQYF.